This T cell receptor (beta chain) derives from a study of blood T cell repertoires in COVID-19. For the study at large: Samples taken during acute and convalescent COVID-19 were collected in the United States, Italy and Spain.

This CDR3 comprises 13 residues. Looked up from germline, CDR1 is SGHAT and CDR2 is FQNNGV. V gave up 1 base and J gave up 4 bases, with 7 bases separating them. Using immunoSEQ multiplex PCR, the repertoire was profiled, and TCRdb retains in-frame clones only, with some absent. Here the sample spans 160,000 or so clones, around 90% being singletons. This receptor was taken from a man in his sixties with acute or convalescent COVID-19. The V gene is TRBV11-2, the J gene TRBJ1-1, with D unresolved. The sequencing sample was made of peripheral blood. The CDR3 region has the DNA TGTGCCAGCAGCTTAGCGGGAACCACTGAAGCTTTCTTT. Translated: CASSLAGTTEAFF.